One sample yielded the 27 T cell receptor beta chains listed below, sequenced in a study of human T cells and chemical hapten exposure. Time point noted: healthy volunteer bleed at 6 weeks. Extraction of total RNA was performed on unfractionated whole blood. TCRdb reprocessed the RACE reads via MiXCR and lists one record per CDR3 protein. This table has about 77,000 distinct CDR3 sequences, 7% to 9.5% appearing once. The material sequenced was whole blood. Source of these receptors: a female donor in good health. Some clones in this sample may be carry-over from other donors' samples.

This clonotype came up a few times. V gene TRBV15 combines with J gene TRBJ2-3, with D perhaps matching TRBD1 (5 bases). The CDR3 contains 13 residues. Trimming shortened V by 1 base and J by 7 bases, and 9 bases separated the two germline ends. In germline, CDR1 is LNHNV, CDR2 YYDKDF (reference sequence). In nucleotides, the CDR3 is TGTGCCACCAGCAGAGCGACAGACTATACGCAGTATTTT. This sequence encodes CATSRATDYTQYF.

The CDR3 bases are TGTGCCAGCAGCTTAGATAATGGGGGGAACCAAGAGACCCAGTACTTC. It encodes CASSLDNGGNQETQYF. The chain uses TRBV7-9 and TRBJ2-5; a weak D match, TRBD2 (6 bases). From germline, CDR1 is SEHNR and CDR2 FQNEAQ (reference sequence). This CDR3 region has 16 residues. Trimming removed 1 base at V and 0 bases at J, with 12 bases between.

This rearrangement joins TRBV3-1 to TRBJ1-1, with D perhaps matching TRBD1 (5 bases). The CDR3 is made up of 15 amino acids. V lost 3 bases, J lost 2 bases, and 13 bases lay in between. Germline CDR1 and CDR2: LGHDT and YNNKEL (reference sequence). The DNA for the CDR3 is TGTGCCAGCAGCCAGGGACGAGGCCAAAACACTGAAGCTTTCTTT. It specifies CASSQGRGQNTEAFF.

This clonotype was observed at least ten times. The chain employs TRBV14 and TRBJ2-3; D remains ambiguous. This CDR3 spans 13 amino acids. Trimming removed 1 base from V and 4 bases from J, with 6 bases in between. CDR1 and CDR2 (germline): SGHDN, FVKESK. The CDR3 spells CASSQARPDTQYF. The CDR3 coding sequence is TGTGCCAGCAGCCAAGCCCGTCCAGATACGCAGTATTTT.

This clonotype was seen a handful of times. This chain joins TRBV19 and TRBJ2-7, with a weak D call TRBD1 (7 bases). With 5 bases removed from V and 3 bases from J, the gap between germline ends came to 14 bases. Germline assignment: CDR1 LNHDA and CDR2 SQIVND (reference sequence). CDR3 length: 14 residues. CDR3 in amino acids: CASSSVRDSYEQYF. For the CDR3, the DNA is TGTGCCAGTAGTTCGGTGCGGGACAGCTACGAGCAGTACTTC.

This clonotype was detected many times. The gene calls are TRBV2 and TRBJ1-6, with D unclear. The CDR3 has 16 residues. Per germline, CDR1 SNHLY and CDR2 FYNNEI. Trimming cost V 3 bases and J 4 bases, with 13 bases left between them. CDR3 in amino acids: CASSDGPGVYNSPLHF. DNA of the CDR3: TGTGCCAGCAGTGATGGGCCGGGCGTTTATAATTCACCCCTCCACTTT.

This clonotype was recorded many times. The J gene is TRBJ1-4, the V gene TRBV15; D remains ambiguous. This CDR3 has 16 residues. Deletions cut 0 bases from V and 7 bases from J, with 15 bases between. Germline loops: CDR1 LNHNV, CDR2 YYDKDF (reference sequence). In nucleotides, the CDR3 is TGTGCCACCAGCAGAGATAGAGGTCGGGGTGGTGAAAAACTGTTTTTT. It yields the protein CATSRDRGRGGEKLFF.

This clonotype was recorded a few times. V and J are TRBV12-3 or TRBV12-4 and TRBJ2-3; 11 bases are a match to TRBD2. The CDR3 is made up of 18 amino acids. The V segment lost 2 bases and the J segment 4 bases; nucleotides outside the gene matches: 11. CDR3 loop: CASSLLLAGGPVADTQYF. In DNA form, the CDR3 reads TGTGCCAGCAGTTTATTGTTAGCGGGGGGGCCGGTAGCAGATACGCAGTATTTT.

This clonotype was detected many times. V and J are TRBV20-1 and TRBJ2-3, with D unclear. In germline, CDR1 is DFQATT, CDR2 SNEGSKA (reference sequence). The CDR3 length is 16 residues. The germline V and J ends were trimmed by 1 base and 2 bases, with 16 bases remaining between them. The CDR3, as DNA: TGCAGTGCTAGAGGTTCTTTGGGCGTGACCACAGATACGCAGTATTTT. Protein product: CSARGSLGVTTDTQYF.

There are many counts of this clonotype. The chain has TRBV7-8 and TRBJ2-3, with D uncertain. Looked up from germline, CDR1 is SGHVS and CDR2 is FQNEAQ. V was shortened by 5 bases and J by 3 bases, with 27 bases between the two germline ends. The CDR3 contains 19 residues. CDR3 region: CASSRLRSTGRKPTDTQYF. The CDR3 bases are TGTGCCAGCAGCCGACTCCGTAGTACGGGCCGAAAGCCTACAGATACGCAGTATTTT.

This clonotype was detected only a few times. The chain carries TRBV18 and TRBJ2-7; 11 bases fit TRBD1. This CDR3 has 15 residues. With V trimmed by 0 bases and J by 3 bases, 1 base remained unmatched. Germline CDR1 KGHSH, CDR2 LQKENI. The CDR3 sequence: CASSPPGQGVYEQYF. In DNA, the CDR3 is TGTGCCAGCTCACCACCGGGACAGGGGGTCTACGAGCAGTACTTC. Based on the CDR3 plus reference TRBV18 and TRBJ2-7, the full variable domain is NAGVMQNPRHLVRRRGQEARLRCSPMKGHSHVYWYRQLPEEGLKFMVYLQKENIIDESGMPKERFSAEFPKEGPSILRIQQVVRGDSAAYFCASSPPGQGVYEQYFGPGTRLTVT.

This clonotype appeared a few times. The gene calls are TRBV5-1 and TRBJ1-4; D not certain. This CDR3 comprises 14 residues. CDR1 is SGHRS, CDR2 YFSETQ, per germline. Trimming took off 1 base at V and 5 bases at J, with 9 bases between the two ends. CDR3 in amino acids: CASSLTDTNEKLFF. The CDR3 region has the DNA TGCGCCAGCAGCTTGACGGATACGAATGAAAAACTGTTTTTT.

This clonotype was counted ten times or more. The rearrangement uses TRBV6-5 and TRBJ1-5, with 7 positions matching TRBD1. This CDR3 is 13 amino acids long. Trimming took 5 bases from V and 7 from J; bases not matched to a gene: 5. CDR1 is MNHEY, CDR2 SVGAGI, per germline. The CDR3 nucleotides are TGTGCCAGCAGTAGGGGGCACGGACAGCCCCAGCATTTT. Its protein product is CASSRGHGQPQHF.

In its sample, this clonotype was seen many times. The V gene is TRBV10-3, the J gene TRBJ2-2, with unresolved D. Germline V gene data show CDR1 as ENHRY and CDR2 as SYGVKD. The CDR3 runs to 17 residues. Trimming pared 0 bases from V and 6 bases from J, leaving 17 bases between. The CDR3 region is CAISESRPVGYSGELFF. In DNA, the CDR3 is TGTGCCATCAGTGAGTCTCGGCCAGTCGGTTATTCCGGGGAGCTGTTTTTT.

This clonotype was counted between two and nine times. This rearrangement joins TRBV5-5 to TRBJ2-5, with D possibly TRBD1 on 6 matching bases. CDR3 length: 14 residues. V lost 4 bases and J 4 bases, leaving 14 bases between the germline ends. CDR1 is SGHKS and CDR2 is YYEKEE in the germline V gene (reference sequence). CDR3 in DNA: TGTGCCAGCAGCCCGGTACAGGGTGCAGAGACCCAGTACTTC. Protein: CASSPVQGAETQYF.

This clonotype was seen a handful of times. The V and J genes are TRBV7-6 and TRBJ2-7; D remains ambiguous. V was trimmed by 0 bases and J by 6 bases, leaving 9 bases between them. The CDR3 contains 13 residues. Per the germline V gene, CDR1 is SGHVS and CDR2 is FNYEAQ. The CDR3 loop is CASSLAEDVEQYF. The CDR3, as DNA: TGTGCCAGCAGCTTAGCAGAGGATGTCGAGCAGTACTTC.

This clonotype was seen at least ten times. The J gene is TRBJ2-7, the V gene TRBV10-3, with D possibly being TRBD1 or TRBD2 (5 bases each). The germline V and J ends were trimmed by 7 bases and 0 bases, with 13 bases remaining between them. The CDR3 loop spans 14 amino acids. Germline-derived CDR1 and CDR2 are ENHRY and SYGVKD. The CDR3 region has the DNA TGTGCCATCACCGGGACCCAGAGCTCCTACGAGCAGTACTTC. Amino acid sequence: CAITGTQSSYEQYF.

This clonotype turned up a few times. The chain uses TRBV2 and TRBJ1-5; D gene uncertain. The CDR3 consists of 15 residues. V shed 2 bases and J shed 2 bases, with 10 bases lying between them. Germline V CDR1 and CDR2: SNHLY, FYNNEI. The CDR3 DNA reads as TGTGCCAGCAGTGAATTTGGGAGGCGCAATCAGCCCCAGCATTTT. As protein: CASSEFGRRNQPQHF.

The V call is TRBV4-1, the J call TRBJ2-2; D is uncertain. This CDR3 region has 14 residues. The V end lost 1 base, the J end lost 5 bases, and 8 bases lay between the germline ends. The germline V gene has CDR1 MGHRA and CDR2 YSYEKL. This CDR3 reads CASSQVRWTGELFF. CDR3 DNA sequence: TGCGCCAGCAGCCAAGTTAGGTGGACCGGGGAGCTGTTTTTT.

The sample holds many counts of this clonotype. V gene TRBV6-5 combines with J gene TRBJ2-5; D possibly corresponds to TRBD2 (5 bases). Looked up from germline, CDR1 is MNHEY and CDR2 is SVGAGI. This CDR3 has 13 residues. V gave up 6 bases and J gave up 6 bases, with 14 bases separating them. This CDR3 reads CASSQPGTKTQYF. CDR3 DNA sequence: TGTGCCAGCAGCCAGCCGGGAACAAAGACCCAGTACTTC.

A few counts support this clonotype. The J gene is TRBJ2-3, the V gene TRBV6-4, with D perhaps matching TRBD1 or TRBD2 (5 bases each). The CDR3 contains 14 residues. CDR1 and CDR2 (germline): MRHNA, SNTAGT. With 0 bases removed from V and 6 bases from J, the gap between germline ends came to 10 bases. CDR3 DNA: TGTGCCAGCAGTGACTCGGGGGTGCCGGATACGCAGTATTTT. As protein: CASSDSGVPDTQYF.

In its sample, this clonotype was seen a few times. V is TRBV27 and J is TRBJ1-1; no definite D call. V shed 3 bases and J shed 0 bases, with 11 bases lying between them. Germline V CDR1 and CDR2: MNHEY, SMNVEV (reference sequence). The CDR3 loop spans 15 amino acids. The CDR3 loop is CASSLTDPMNTEAFF. CDR3 sequence (DNA): TGTGCCAGCAGTTTGACGGACCCCATGAACACTGAAGCTTTCTTT.

The rearrangement links TRBV12-3 or TRBV12-4 to TRBJ2-7; D is undetermined. CDR3 length: 13 amino acids. Trimming shortened V by 1 base and J by 3 bases, and 7 bases separated the two germline ends. Written as DNA, the CDR3 is TGTGCCAGCAGTTTAGTGATGTTCTACGAGCAGTACTTC. Translation gives CASSLVMFYEQYF.

This clonotype was found many times. This chain uses TRBV2 with TRBJ1-5; D unclear. The CDR3 is 12 amino acids. The germline V gene encodes CDR1 SNHLY and CDR2 FYNNEI. Trimming left V 6 bases short and J 3 bases short, with 6 bases between. The CDR3 DNA reads as TGTGCCAGCAGCGAAATCAATCAGCCCCAGCATTTT. It encodes CASSEINQPQHF.

The rearrangement joins TRBV12-3 or TRBV12-4 to TRBJ1-6; 7 bases fit TRBD1. This CDR3 is built from 24 residues. Trimming removed 6 bases from V and 2 bases from J; junction bases left unmatched: 31. The DNA of the CDR3 is TGTGCCAGCAGCCTCGTCCCGGGGGAACAGGGGCATCCCTCTCTTGGGCCCTATAATTCACCCCTCCACTTT. This translates into CASSLVPGEQGHPSLGPYNSPLHF.

This sequence joins TRBV7-3 and TRBJ2-2; D not certain. Trimming took 5 bases from V and 11 from J, leaving 15 bases between them. Germline V gene data show CDR1 as SGHTA and CDR2 as FQGTGA. The CDR3 is made up of 13 amino acids. DNA of the CDR3: TGTGCCAGCAGCCCAACCTCTGAAAGTGAGCTGTTTTTT. It codes for CASSPTSESELFF.

This clonotype was counted at least ten times. The chain joins TRBV7-9 to TRBJ2-3, with 11 bases that match TRBD2. There are 20 residues in the CDR3. V dropped 1 base and J dropped 1; count of bases not matched to a gene: 13. CDR1 is SEHNR and CDR2 is FQNEAQ in the germline V gene (reference sequence). As DNA, the CDR3 is TGTGCCAGCAGCTTAGTCTTCTCTAGCGGGGGGATCCTCGGCACAGATACGCAGTATTTT. Translation gives CASSLVFSSGGILGTDTQYF.